This T cell receptor (beta chain) was obtained from a study of T-cell reconstitution after alpha-beta-depleted transplantation in children. Overall study findings and caveats: Some patients owed their high day-60 TCRbeta diversity to surviving recipient T cells and thymic progenitors. Where alpha-beta T cells came from about two months after transplant was reportedly several hundred expanded graft clones. It was newly produced T cells that mostly accounted for T-cell counts and diversity one year after transplant.

The V gene's germline CDR1 is DFQATT and CDR2 SNEGSKA (reference sequence). The V and J ends lost 1 base and 5 bases respectively, with 12 bases between them. CDR3 length: 14 residues. Comments on this clonotype: Antigen specificity is unknown.

Unique molecular identifiers were built into the TCRbeta library. MiXCR, run by TCRdb on the PCR reads, gives a single entry per CDR3 protein. The sample includes 700,000 to 950,000 distinct CDR3 sequences, 16% of them seen just once. The sequence came from a male patient between 5 and 17 years old who had a stem cell transplant for acute lymphoblastic leukemia, so the T cells may come from the graft donor. This material consisted of PBMCs, mostly from graft donor cells, taken 360 days after TCRalphabeta/CD19-depleted stem cell transplant. The chain is built from TRBV20-1 and TRBJ2-1; D tentatively reads TRBD1 or TRBD2 (6 bases each). The CDR3, as DNA: TGCAGTGCTAGAGCGGGGGCTCCTCACAATGAGCAGTTCTTC. This sequence encodes CSARAGAPHNEQFF.